One TCR beta chain is described in this entry. The specificity of this receptor is unknown. Per-base quality was not reported, and no clone a single base away is much larger than it. These data originate in a study of blood T cell repertoires in COVID-19 (dated by TCRdb to the early 2020s). Describing the broader study: Samples covering the acute and convalescent phases of COVID-19 were provided by collaborators in the United States, Italy and Spain. The prospective study material was composed of cDNA or gDNA derived from T cells, B-cell-depleted T cells, or PBMCs. Deeply sampled blood TCRbeta repertoires from subjects exposed to, actively infected with, or recovered from COVID-19 were included in the dataset. A freely available public database, intended as a resource for researchers studying the immune response to SARS-CoV-2, is where the repertoires were released. The samples were drawn from the first 160 participants of the ongoing ImmuneRACE study and from some 1,300 subjects provided by 6 global collaborators. Nearly every sample came with metadata listing a de-identified subject ID, COVID-19 status, age in years and sex. Where available, HLA class I and class II types were obtained from metadata supplied by the sample provider rather than from assay-based typing.

The immunoSEQ Assay, a bias-controlled multiplex PCR, was used to amplify TCRbeta CDR3 regions from genomic DNA. The original pipeline was this. Nucleated cell counts per sample were estimated from amplification of reference gene primers within the assay. To quantify the absolute abundance of each unique TCRbeta CDR3 rearrangement, sequence reads were collapsed and filtered. For each sample, productive Simpson clonality was calculated by taking the square root of Simpson's diversity index across productive rearrangements. The clones in this table, taken by TCRdb from immuneACCESS, are in-frame only. Not every clone is retained; where verified, under half of the shortfall comes from an unresolved V gene, and the cause of the rest is unknown. D and trimming come from the DNA, and the V and J calls and clone size come from that table. In all, the sample holds roughly 170,000 clones, and approximately 85% of those were seen once. Of the sample, less than 9% is held by the ten largest clones.

Study-wide findings and limitations: How much clinical and demographic metadata was included differed by source and by participant, and the metadata was provided uncurated.

A second Seattle source provided samples from volunteer blood donors who had recovered from COVID-19. Whole blood was collected in K2EDTA tubes by collaborating institutions according to the institutions' own protocols. Collaborator samples were shipped for TCRbeta analysis as frozen whole blood, isolated PBMCs, or DNA extracted from either sample type. The junction shows trimming of 1 base on V and 8 bases on J, plus 11 bases between the germline ends. Taken from the germline V gene (reference sequence), the CDR1 and CDR2 loops are LGHDT and YNNKEL. The CDR3 covers 14 residues, taking in both the cysteine and the phenylalanine. Only the CDR3 portion is preserved as DNA: 42 bases, with reading frame beginning at the first base.

This TCR was recovered from a man aged 35 to 55 who had recovered from COVID-19. The source material was peripheral blood. Recombination joined TRBV3-1 (or the pseudogene TRBV3-2) with TRBJ1-4; TRBD1 is possibly the D segment (5 matching bases). The DNA reads as follows: TGTGCCAGCAGCCAAGCGGGGACTAGAGAAAAACTGTTTTTT. Its translation is CASSQAGTREKLFF.